One T cell receptor beta chain is described in this entry. This CDR3 region has 14 residues. Germline V lookup: CDR1 SSHAT, CDR2 FNYEAQ (reference sequence). With 0 bases removed from V and 4 bases from J, the gap between germline ends came to 9 bases. The source of the sample is a study of blood T cell repertoires in COVID-19. Study in general: Nucleic acid was either cDNA or gDNA, and it came from T cells, B-cell-depleted T cells, or PBMCs.

Original processing methods: The assay estimated nucleated cells by amplifying reference gene primers. The protocol was immunoSEQ multiplex PCR, while the TCRdb copy is restricted to in-frame clones and leaves out a portion. That table furnishes V, J and clone size, whereas the DNA furnished D and trimming. Of 150,000 to 200,000 clones listed, about 81% were seen once; the top ten hold about 12%. The chain joins TRBV7-7 to TRBJ2-5, with TRBD1 as a possible D gene (6 bases). This TCR came from an elderly woman with COVID-19, enrolled during active disease. Sequencing was carried out using peripheral blood. DNA of the CDR3: TGTGCCAGCAGCTTAGCACAGGGAGCAGAGACCCAGTACTTC. It is translated as CASSLAQGAETQYF.